This TCR beta chain was recovered during a study of T cells in Graves' hyperthyroidism and ophthalmopathy. The V end lost 0 bases, the J end lost 1 base, and 13 bases lay between the germline ends. Looked up from germline, CDR1 is SGHRS and CDR2 is YFSETQ. This CDR3 has 16 amino acids. Diagnoses used clinical symptoms, serum thyroxine and TRAb, thyroid ultrasound and orbital computed tomography. TCR beta CDR3 regions were amplified from RNA transcripts. A first-round RT-PCR of the TCR CDR3 used the HTBI primer set. TCRdb fed the multiplex PCR reads into MiXCR, producing one record per CDR3 protein. The sample comprises 350,000 to 400,000 distinct CDR3 sequences, approximately 19% of which are singletons, and 3.7% rests with the top ten. This clonotype was found many times.

The sample consisted of blood. The receptor's source is a woman aged 18-29 years with Graves' hyperthyroidism. The chain employs TRBV5-1 and TRBJ1-1; D is uncertain. The CDR3 DNA is TGCGCCAGCAGCTTGGAGGGTCCACTCGAGAACACTGAAGCTTTCTTT. The encoded protein is CASSLEGPLENTEAFF.